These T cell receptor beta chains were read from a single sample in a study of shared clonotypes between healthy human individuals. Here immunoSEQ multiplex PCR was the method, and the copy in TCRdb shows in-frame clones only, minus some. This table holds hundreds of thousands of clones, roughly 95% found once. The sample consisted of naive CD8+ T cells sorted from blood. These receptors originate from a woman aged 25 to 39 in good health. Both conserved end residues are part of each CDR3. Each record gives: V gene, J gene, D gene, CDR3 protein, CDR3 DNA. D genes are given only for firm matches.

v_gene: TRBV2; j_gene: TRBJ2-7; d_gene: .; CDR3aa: CASSDGTGSAEQYF; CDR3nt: TGTGCCAGCAGTGATGGGACGGGGTCGGCTGAGCAGTACTTC
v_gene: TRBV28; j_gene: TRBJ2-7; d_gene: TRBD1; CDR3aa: CASSLPTGTGDTYEQYF; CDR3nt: TGTGCCAGCAGTCTGCCCACCGGGACAGGGGATACCTACGAGCAGTACTTC
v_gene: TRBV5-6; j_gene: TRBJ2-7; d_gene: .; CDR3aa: CASSFTSGRYEQYF; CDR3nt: TGTGCCAGCAGCTTTACTTCGGGACGGTACGAGCAGTACTTC
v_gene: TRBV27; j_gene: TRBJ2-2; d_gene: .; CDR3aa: CASSLGSRTNTGELFF; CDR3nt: TGTGCCAGCAGTTTAGGCTCAAGGACGAACACCGGGGAGCTGTTTTTT
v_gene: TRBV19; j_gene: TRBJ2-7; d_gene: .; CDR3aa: CASSIETGSSYEQYF; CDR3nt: TGTGCCAGTAGTATAGAGACTGGCAGCTCCTACGAGCAGTACTTC
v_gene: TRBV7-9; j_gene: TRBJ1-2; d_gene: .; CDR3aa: CASSFGRGYTF; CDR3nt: TGTGCCAGCAGCTTCGGTAGGGGCTACACCTTC
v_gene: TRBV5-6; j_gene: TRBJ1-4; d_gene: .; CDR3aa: CASSLWGGGDSTNEKLFF; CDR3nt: TGTGCCAGCAGCTTGTGGGGAGGGGGAGATTCAACTAATGAAAAACTGTTTTTT
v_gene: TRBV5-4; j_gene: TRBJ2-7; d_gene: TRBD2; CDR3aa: CASSTLAGEQYF; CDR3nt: TGTGCCAGCAGCACCCTAGCGGGCGAGCAGTACTTC
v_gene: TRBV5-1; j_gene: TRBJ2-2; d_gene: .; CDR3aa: CASSLSRGNGELFF; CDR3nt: TGCGCCAGCAGCTTGTCGAGGGGTAACGGGGAGCTGTTTTTT
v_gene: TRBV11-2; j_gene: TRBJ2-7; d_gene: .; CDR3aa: CASSLTVASPYAFDEQYF; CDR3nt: TGTGCCAGCAGCTTGACCGTTGCAAGTCCGTACGCGTTCGACGAGCAGTACTTC
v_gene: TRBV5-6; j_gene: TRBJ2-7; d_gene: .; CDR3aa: CASSLVRSYEQYF; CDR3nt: TGTGCCAGCAGCTTGGTCCGCTCCTACGAGCAGTACTTC
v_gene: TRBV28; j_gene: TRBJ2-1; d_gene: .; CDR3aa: CASSPRWVVREEQFF; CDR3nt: TGTGCCAGCAGTCCCCGATGGGTCGTAAGGGAGGAGCAGTTCTTC
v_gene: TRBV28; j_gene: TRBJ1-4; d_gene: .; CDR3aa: CASSPSEKLFF; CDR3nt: TGTGCCAGCAGTCCATCCGAAAAACTGTTTTTT
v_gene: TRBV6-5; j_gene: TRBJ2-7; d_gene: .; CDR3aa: CASSLHEQYF; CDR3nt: TGTGCCAGCAGTCTGCACGAGCAGTACTTC
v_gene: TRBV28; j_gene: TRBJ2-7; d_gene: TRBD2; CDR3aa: CASSFGRSAYEQYF; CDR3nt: TGTGCCAGCAGTTTCGGGAGGTCCGCCTACGAGCAGTACTTC
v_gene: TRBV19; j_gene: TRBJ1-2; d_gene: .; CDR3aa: CASAGENYGYTF; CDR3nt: TGTGCCAGTGCAGGGGAGAACTATGGCTACACCTTC
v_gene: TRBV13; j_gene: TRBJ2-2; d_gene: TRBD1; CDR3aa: CASSLSGGWTGELFF; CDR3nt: TGTGCCAGCAGTTTATCAGGGGGTTGGACCGGGGAGCTGTTTTTT
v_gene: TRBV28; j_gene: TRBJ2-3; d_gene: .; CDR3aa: CASSLSIVSGTDTQYF; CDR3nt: TGTGCCAGCAGTTTGTCCATAGTGAGTGGCACAGATACGCAGTATTTT
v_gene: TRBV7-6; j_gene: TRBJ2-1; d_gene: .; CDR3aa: CASGLELYNEQFF; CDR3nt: TGTGCCAGCGGGCTAGAATTGTACAATGAGCAGTTCTTC
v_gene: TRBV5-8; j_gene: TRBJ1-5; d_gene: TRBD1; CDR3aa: CASSVGQGANNQPQHF; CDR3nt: TGTGCCAGCAGCGTAGGACAGGGGGCAAACAATCAGCCCCAGCATTTT
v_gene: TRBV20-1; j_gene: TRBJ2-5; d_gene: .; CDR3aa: CSARQVETQYF; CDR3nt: TGCAGTGCTAGGCAGGTAGAGACCCAGTACTTC
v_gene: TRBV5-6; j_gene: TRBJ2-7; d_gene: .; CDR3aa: CASSFGPAYEQYF; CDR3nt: TGTGCCAGCAGCTTCGGACCTGCCTACGAGCAGTACTTC